What follows are 22 T cell receptor beta chains derived from one specimen sequenced in a study of cytomegalovirus exposure and HLA in healthy donors. With 60 Vbeta and 13 Jbeta primers, the PCR was carried out. Data came from immunoSEQ multiplex PCR; TCRdb stores just in-frame clones and leaves some out. Of some 150,000 clones in the sample, 82% were seen once. Input material: PBMCs. All receptors derive from a man younger than 35 in good health and CMV-seropositive.

The chain combines TRBV30 with TRBJ2-7; D may be TRBD2 (6 bases). With 4 bases removed from V and 5 bases from J, the gap between germline ends came to 15 bases. The length of the CDR3 is 13 residues. CDR1 GTSNPN and CDR2 SVGIG come from the germline V gene (reference sequence). The CDR3 region has the DNA TGTGCCTGGAACCCGGGTGGAGGGGACGAGCAGTACTTC. Protein: CAWNPGGGDEQYF.

CDR3 in amino acids: CASSASDFSYNEQFF. CDR3 bases: TGTGCCAGTAGTGCTAGCGATTTCTCCTACAATGAGCAGTTCTTC. The chain carries TRBV19 and TRBJ2-1; possible D gene TRBD2, 6 bases. V lost 5 bases to trimming and J lost 0 bases, with 11 bases between them. CDR1 LNHDA and CDR2 SQIVND come from the germline V gene (reference sequence). The CDR3 runs 15 residues.

This clone came up once. The chain carries TRBV6-5 and TRBJ1-2; TRBD1 matches at 7 bases. J was trimmed by 3 bases and V by 6 bases; bases with no gene match: 10. This CDR3 region has 15 residues. CDR1 is MNHEY, CDR2 SVGAGI, per germline. In DNA form, the CDR3 reads TGTGCCAGCAGCCCCAAGGGGGCGGGCCACTATGGCTACACCTTC. Its translation is CASSPKGAGHYGYTF.

The chain uses TRBV6-1 and TRBJ2-7; maybe TRBD1 (5 bases). V was cut by 7 bases and J by 0 bases, with 7 bases left in between. CDR3 length equals 12 residues. Germline CDR1 and CDR2: MNHNS and SASEGT. The CDR3: CASKGFSYEQYF. CDR3 bases: TGTGCCAGCAAGGGGTTCTCCTACGAGCAGTACTTC.

The chain combines TRBV6-5 with TRBJ2-7, with D possibly TRBD2 on 5 matching bases. CDR3 length: 14 residues. The germline V gene has CDR1 MNHEY and CDR2 SVGAGI. Trimming took 5 bases from V and 2 from J, leaving 13 bases between them. The CDR3 bases are TGTGCCAGCAGTAACGGAGGCCCAACCTACGAGCAGTACTTC. Its translation is CASSNGGPTYEQYF.

This chain connects TRBV19 to TRBJ1-5; 7 bases match TRBD1. The CDR3 consists of 16 residues. V lost 3 bases and J lost 3; bases outside the gene matches: 8. Germline CDR1 LNHDA, CDR2 SQIVND (reference sequence). CDR3 DNA: TGTGCCAGTAGTATTTTCGGGACAGCTCTCAATCAGCCCCAGCATTTT. As protein: CASSIFGTALNQPQHF. The full variable domain, its missing parts supplied by reference TRBV19 and TRBJ1-5, is DGGITQSPKYLFRKEGQNVTLSCEQNLNHDAMYWYRQDPGQGLRLIYYSQIVNDFQKGDIAEGYSVSREKKESFPLTVTSAQKNPTAFYLCASSIFGTALNQPQHFGDGTRLSIL.

This clone has just a few counts. The chain carries TRBV13 and TRBJ2-2; 10 positions match TRBD2. CDR1 is PRHDT, CDR2 FYEKMQ, per germline (reference sequence). CDR3 length: 17 amino acids. Trimming removed 6 bases from V and 6 bases from J; junction bases left unmatched: 13. CDR3: CASRRQAGGSRAGELFF. CDR3 bases: TGTGCCAGCAGGAGGCAAGCGGGAGGGTCGAGGGCCGGGGAGCTGTTTTTT.

This clone was observed a single time. The chain couples TRBV28 to TRBJ1-1; possibly TRBD1 for D (5 bases). The CDR3 loop spans 12 amino acids. V lost 2 bases and J lost 13, with 14 bases in between. Germline V CDR1 and CDR2: MDHEN, SYDVKM. In DNA, the CDR3 is TGTGCCAGCAGTTTACTAAACAGGCGCGGTTTCTTT. Translated, it gives CASSLLNRRGFF.

The chain uses TRBV7-9 and TRBJ1-2; 12 bases fit TRBD1. The germline CDR1 and CDR2 sequences are SEHNR and FQNEAQ (reference sequence). J lost 0 bases, V lost 5 bases, and 7 bases had no gene match. This CDR3 is 17 amino acids long. The CDR3 DNA follows: TGTGCCAGCAGCCCCGGGACAGGGGGCTATACTAACTATGGCTACACCTTC. This sequence encodes CASSPGTGGYTNYGYTF.

The chain carries TRBV28 and TRBJ1-1; possibly TRBD1 for D (6 bases). V was clipped by 4 bases and J by 0 bases, with 12 bases between them. Germline V gene data show CDR1 as MDHEN and CDR2 as SYDVKM. The CDR3 loop spans 15 amino acids. CDR3 loop: CASSSPWTVNTEAFF. DNA for the CDR3: TGTGCCAGCAGTTCACCCTGGACAGTGAACACTGAAGCTTTCTTT.

The chain recombines TRBV19 with TRBJ2-3; TRBD2 aligns across 11 bases. The germline CDR1 and CDR2 sequences are LNHDA and SQIVND (reference sequence). Germline trimming cut 5 bases from V and 6 bases from J; bases unmatched to any gene: 10. This CDR3 is 16 amino acids long. The DNA of the CDR3 is TGTGCCAGTAGTGCTAGTTTAGCGGGAGGGCCGGATACGCAGTATTTT. It translates to CASSASLAGGPDTQYF.

V is TRBV6-5 and J is TRBJ1-2; 8 positions agree with TRBD1. The CDR3 runs 13 residues. V lost 4 bases to trimming and J lost 9 bases; unmatched junction nucleotides: 7. The germline V gene has CDR1 MNHEY and CDR2 SVGAGI. The CDR3 DNA sequence: TGTGCCAGCAGTTCCGGACAGGGTCTTAGCTACACCTTC. This gives the protein CASSSGQGLSYTF.

The chain carries TRBV5-1 and TRBJ2-7; maybe TRBD2 (6 bases). Deletions cut 1 base from V and 2 bases from J, with 13 bases between. CDR1 SGHRS and CDR2 YFSETQ come from the germline V gene. The CDR3 runs to 15 residues. The CDR3 reads CASSLWGGVTYEQYF. The DNA of the CDR3 is TGCGCCAGCAGCTTGTGGGGAGGAGTAACCTACGAGCAGTACTTC.

DNA of the CDR3: TGTGCCAGCAGGACCCTAGAGTTCCAAGAGACCCAGTACTTC. Translation gives CASRTLEFQETQYF. J is TRBJ2-5 and V is TRBV28; D is unclear. CDR3 length: 14 amino acids. The V end was cut by 6 bases, the J end by 1 base, with 12 bases between. The germline CDR1 and CDR2 sequences are MDHEN and SYDVKM.

V gene TRBV28 combines with J gene TRBJ2-3, with 9 nucleotides matching TRBD1. After removal of 6 bases from V and 3 bases from J, the junction contained 4 bases not matched to a gene. Germline V CDR1 and CDR2: MDHEN, SYDVKM. The CDR3 contains 14 residues. The DNA of the CDR3 is TGTGCCAGCAGGGGAGGGACAGGGACAGATACGCAGTATTTT. Translation gives CASRGGTGTDTQYF.

This clone was recorded once. CDR3 region: CASLGGVWDNEQFF. For the CDR3, the DNA is TGTGCCAGCCTTGGGGGGGTTTGGGATAATGAGCAGTTCTTC. The V and J genes are TRBV6-1 and TRBJ2-1; 7 bases align to TRBD2. Trimming removed 8 bases from V and 7 bases from J; junction bases left unmatched: 11. This CDR3 is built from 14 residues. Germline CDR1 reads MNHNS; CDR2 reads SASEGT.

The CDR3 protein is CASSLGQETGELFF. CDR3 in DNA: TGTGCCAGCAGTTTGGGACAGGAGACCGGGGAGCTGTTTTTT. This rearrangement joins TRBV28 to TRBJ2-2; 8 bases are a match to TRBD1. J gave up 5 bases and V 3 bases, and 2 bases lay outside the gene matches. The CDR3 contains 14 residues. Germline CDR1 MDHEN, CDR2 SYDVKM.

This chain uses TRBV5-8 with TRBJ2-3; 7 nucleotides match TRBD1. The CDR3 has 18 residues. Germline-derived CDR1 and CDR2 are SGHTS and YDEGEE. V dropped 1 base and J dropped 6; count of bases not matched to a gene: 17. This CDR3 is CASSLFMTLEGAIDTQYF. CDR3 DNA: TGTGCCAGCAGCTTGTTTATGACGCTTGAGGGGGCTATCGATACGCAGTATTTT.

The rearrangement uses TRBV13 and TRBJ1-2; D uncertain. The CDR3 length is 15 residues. V lost 4 bases to trimming and J lost 2 bases, with 14 bases between them. CDR1 and CDR2 from the germline V gene are PRHDT and FYEKMQ (reference sequence). In nucleotides, the CDR3 is TGTGCCAGCAGCTCCAACCCGACGGGAAACTATGGCTACACCTTC. Residues: CASSSNPTGNYGYTF.

The chain employs TRBV5-1 and TRBJ1-1, with no clear D. The CDR3 is made up of 13 amino acids. V was trimmed by 3 bases and J by 3 bases, leaving 9 bases between them. CDR1 is SGHRS, CDR2 YFSETQ, per germline. The CDR3 DNA reads TGCGCCAGCAGCTCCCTAGTGGACACTGAAGCTTTCTTT. The encoded protein is CASSSLVDTEAFF.

V usage is TRBV10-2 and J usage is TRBJ1-2; the D gene is possibly TRBD1 (6 bases). The length of the CDR3 is 14 residues. V was clipped by 0 bases and J by 5 bases, with 10 bases between them. Germline V gene lookup returns CDR1 WSHSY and CDR2 SAAADI. The CDR3 is CASSESVQGYGYTF. As DNA, the CDR3 is TGCGCCAGCAGTGAGTCGGTACAGGGTTATGGCTACACCTTC.

The chain has TRBV28 and TRBJ1-1; no firm D call. The germline V gene encodes CDR1 MDHEN and CDR2 SYDVKM. The V end was cut by 5 bases, the J end by 3 bases, with 10 bases between. This CDR3 spans 13 amino acids. The CDR3 region has the DNA TGTGCCAGCAGTCCTCCTTTATACACTGAAGCTTTCTTT. It yields the protein CASSPPLYTEAFF.